This T cell receptor (beta chain) was captured by sequencing in a study of vaccination effects on CD4 cells after COVID-19. Before sequencing, viral peptide pools were used by the ViraFEST assay to expand antigen-specific CD4+ T cells. Cells that had been cultured for 9 to 10 days were the source of isolated CD4+ T cells. Each vaccine recipient was nucleocapsid antibody negative and had no prior SARS-CoV-2 infection. Supplemented with about 10 IU/ml IL-2 and 9.5 to 10 ug/ml peptides, fewer than 2.5 million PBMC per well were kept in culture. The data were produced by immunoSEQ multiplex PCR, yet TCRdb's version contains in-frame clones alone and is incomplete. The sample yields about 41,000 clones, about two thirds seen once. The CDR3 covers 13 residues. CDR1 and CDR2 from the germline V gene are SGHAT and FQNNGV. V was pared by 5 bases and J by 9 bases, with 11 bases between. In the case of this clone: What it binds is not known.

The genes are TRBV11-2 and TRBJ1-6; D is uncertain. The source is a human donor who received a COVID-19 vaccine. Material: CD4+ T cells from PBMCs cultured with HCoV-OC43 spike peptides, obtained before COVID-19 vaccination. Noted subset: HCoV-OC43 spike overlapping peptide pool stimulation. The CDR3 region has the DNA TGTGCCAGCAGCCCCGGTTGGTCTTCACCCCTCCACTTT. Translating it yields CASSPGWSSPLHF.